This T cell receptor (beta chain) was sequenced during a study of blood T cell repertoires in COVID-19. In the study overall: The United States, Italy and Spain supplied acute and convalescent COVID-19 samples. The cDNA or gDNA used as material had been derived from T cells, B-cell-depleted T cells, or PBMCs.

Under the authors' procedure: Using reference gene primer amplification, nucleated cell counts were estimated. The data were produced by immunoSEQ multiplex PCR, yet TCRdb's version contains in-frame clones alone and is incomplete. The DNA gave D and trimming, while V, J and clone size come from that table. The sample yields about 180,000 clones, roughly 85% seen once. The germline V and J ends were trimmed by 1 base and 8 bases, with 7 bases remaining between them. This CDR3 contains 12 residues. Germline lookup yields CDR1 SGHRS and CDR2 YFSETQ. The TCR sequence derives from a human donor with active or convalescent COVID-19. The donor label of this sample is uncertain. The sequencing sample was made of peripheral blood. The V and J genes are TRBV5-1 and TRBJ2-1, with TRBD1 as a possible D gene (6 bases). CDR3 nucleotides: TGCGCCAGCAGCTTGCCAGGGGATGAGCAGTTCTTC. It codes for CASSLPGDEQFF.